These T cell receptor beta chains were read from a single sample in a study of cytomegalovirus exposure and HLA in healthy donors. Sequencing was performed with immunoSEQ multiplex PCR; in TCRdb, only in-frame clones are kept and a portion is missing. Found here are roughly 200,000 clones, 75% to 85% of them singletons; the top ten hold less than 2.5%. Specimen: PBMCs. These receptor sequences come from a woman aged 50 to 60 in good health and CMV-seronegative. Both conserved end residues are part of each CDR3. Each record gives: J gene, V gene, D gene, CDR3 protein. A D gene is named only where the DNA matches it firmly.

>TRBJ2-5|TRBV28|-
CASGAGGGGLQETQYF
>TRBJ1-4|TRBV5-8|-
CASSPGLANEKLFF
>TRBJ1-3|TRBV5-1|TRBD1
CASSTRGVGNTIYF
>TRBJ2-7|TRBV30|TRBD2
CAWETGLAGAEEQYF
>TRBJ2-7|TRBV10-1|TRBD1
CASSDRGSAYEQYF
>TRBJ2-2|TRBV5-1|-
CASSPGTGELFF
>TRBJ1-1|TRBV11-1|TRBD1
CASSLTGGRNTEAFF
>TRBJ2-3|TRBV29-1|TRBD1
CSVRGTGSTDTQYF
>TRBJ2-1|TRBV11-3|TRBD2
CASSLVLAGGYNEQFF
>TRBJ1-1|TRBV6-1|-
CASSGAVTEAFF
>TRBJ2-6|TRBV28|TRBD2
CASSLPGLGVGGANVLTF
>TRBJ2-1|TRBV4-1|TRBD1
CASSQDRQPNEQFF
>TRBJ1-5|TRBV5-6|-
CASSISGDQPQHF
>TRBJ2-7|TRBV21-1|-
CASSKGERRTGRGYEQYF
>TRBJ1-1|TRBV9|-
CASSTQLNTEAFF
>TRBJ2-2|TRBV6-4|-
CASSDSRESGELFF
>TRBJ2-1|TRBV30|-
CAWSGSTGKKQFF
>TRBJ1-2|TRBV7-9|-
CASSLPSGRGVNYGYTF
>TRBJ1-2|TRBV6-5|-
CASSATAIYGYTF
>TRBJ2-7|TRBV9|-
CASSEGPSYEQYF
>TRBJ2-3|TRBV2|TRBD2
CASTILAGGTDTQYF
>TRBJ2-3|TRBV5-1|TRBD2
CASSNGTSGRAIDTQYF
>TRBJ2-1|TRBV15|-
CATSRDRDFYNEQFF
>TRBJ1-5|TRBV28|-
CASIQGGGGGYNQPQHF